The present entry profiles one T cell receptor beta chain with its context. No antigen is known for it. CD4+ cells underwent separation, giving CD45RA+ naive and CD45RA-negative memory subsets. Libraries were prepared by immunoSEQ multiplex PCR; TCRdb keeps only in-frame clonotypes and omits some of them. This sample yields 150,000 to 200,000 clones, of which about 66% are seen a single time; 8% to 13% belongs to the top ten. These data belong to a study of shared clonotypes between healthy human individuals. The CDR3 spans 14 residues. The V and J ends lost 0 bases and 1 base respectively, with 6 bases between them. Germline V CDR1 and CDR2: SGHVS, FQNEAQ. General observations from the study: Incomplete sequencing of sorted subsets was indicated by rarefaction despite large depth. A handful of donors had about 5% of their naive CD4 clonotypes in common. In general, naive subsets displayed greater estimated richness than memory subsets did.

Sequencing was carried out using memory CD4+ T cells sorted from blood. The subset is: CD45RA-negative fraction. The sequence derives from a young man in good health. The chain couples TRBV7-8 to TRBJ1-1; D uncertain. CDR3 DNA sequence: TGTGCCAGCAGCTTAGCGGGAGCGAACACTGAAGCTTTCTTT. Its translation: CASSLAGANTEAFF.